This paragraph covers one T cell receptor beta chain sequence. Under the authors' procedure: Amplification with reference gene primers provided the estimates of nucleated cell counts. The repertoire was sequenced with immunoSEQ multiplex PCR; TCRdb's copy has only in-frame clones and lacks some. That table gives V, J and clone size, and the DNA gave D and trimming. This sample yields roughly 70,000 clones, of which approximately 88% are seen a single time; around 6% belongs to the top ten. The data derive from a study of blood T cell repertoires in COVID-19. Study-level information: Spain, Italy and the United States supplied samples that represented acute and convalescent COVID-19. PBMCs, B-cell-depleted T cells, or T cells were the source of the cDNA or gDNA that made up the material.

Per the germline V gene, CDR1 is SGHTA and CDR2 is FQGNSA. V shed 3 bases, J shed 3 bases, and the junction held 6 bases outside the gene matches. This CDR3 is 19 amino acids long. The gene calls are TRBV7-2 and TRBJ2-6, with TRBD2 matching 15 bases. Source material: peripheral blood. This TCR was recovered from a woman aged 70 to 79 with acute or convalescent COVID-19. The CDR3 DNA reads TGTGCCAGCAGCTTTGGACTAGCGGGAGGGCCCTTTGGGGCCAACGTCCTGACTTTC. It translates to CASSFGLAGGPFGANVLTF.